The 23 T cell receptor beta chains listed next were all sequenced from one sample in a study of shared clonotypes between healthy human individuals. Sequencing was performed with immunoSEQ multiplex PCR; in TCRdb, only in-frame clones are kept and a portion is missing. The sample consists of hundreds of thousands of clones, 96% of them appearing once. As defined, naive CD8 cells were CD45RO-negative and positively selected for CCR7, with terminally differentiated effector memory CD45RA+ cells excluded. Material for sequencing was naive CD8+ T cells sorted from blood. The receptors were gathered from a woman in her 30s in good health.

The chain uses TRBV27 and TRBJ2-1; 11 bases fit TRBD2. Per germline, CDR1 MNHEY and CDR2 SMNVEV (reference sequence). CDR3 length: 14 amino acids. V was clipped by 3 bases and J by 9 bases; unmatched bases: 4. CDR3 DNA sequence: TGTGCCAGCAGTTTGACTAGCGGGATTGGTGAGCAGTTCTTC. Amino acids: CASSLTSGIGEQFF.

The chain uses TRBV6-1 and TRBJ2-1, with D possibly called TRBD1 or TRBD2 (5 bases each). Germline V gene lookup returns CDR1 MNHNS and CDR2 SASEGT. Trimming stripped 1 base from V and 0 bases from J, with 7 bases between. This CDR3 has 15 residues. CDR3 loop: CASSEEGSSYNEQFF. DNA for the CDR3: TGTGCCAGCAGTGAAGAGGGGAGCTCCTACAATGAGCAGTTCTTC.

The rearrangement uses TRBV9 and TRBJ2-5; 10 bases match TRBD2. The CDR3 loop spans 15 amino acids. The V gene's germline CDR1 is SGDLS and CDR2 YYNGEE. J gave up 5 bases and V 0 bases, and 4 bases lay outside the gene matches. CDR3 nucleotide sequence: TGTGCCAGCAGCGTAGGTAAAGCGGGAGGGGAGACCCAGTACTTC. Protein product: CASSVGKAGGETQYF.

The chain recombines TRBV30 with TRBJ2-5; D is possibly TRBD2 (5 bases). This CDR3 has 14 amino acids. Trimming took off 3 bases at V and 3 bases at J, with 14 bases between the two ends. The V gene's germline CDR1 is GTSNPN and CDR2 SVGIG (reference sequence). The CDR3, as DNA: TGTGCCTGGAGAACCGGGGATGTAGAAGAGACCCAGTACTTC. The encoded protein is CAWRTGDVEETQYF.

CDR3 sequence (DNA): TGTGCCAGCAGCCCGACAGCGGGACCTGAGCAGTTCTTC. Its protein is CASSPTAGPEQFF. The rearrangement joins TRBV14 to TRBJ2-1; 7 bases are shared with TRBD2. The CDR3 spans 13 residues. V shed 4 bases, J shed 9 bases, and the junction held 6 bases outside the gene matches. From germline, CDR1 is SGHDN and CDR2 FVKESK. Filled out from reference TRBV14 and TRBJ2-1, the complete variable domain reads EAGVTQFPSHSVIEKGQTVTLRCDPISGHDNLYWYRRVMGKEIKFLLHFVKESKQDESGMPNNRFLAERTGGTYSTLKVQPAELEDSGVYFCASSPTAGPEQFFGPGTRLTVL.

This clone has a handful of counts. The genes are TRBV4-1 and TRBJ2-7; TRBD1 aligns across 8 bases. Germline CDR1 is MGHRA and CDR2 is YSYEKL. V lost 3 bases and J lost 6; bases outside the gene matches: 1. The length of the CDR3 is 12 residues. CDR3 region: CASSHGQGEQYF. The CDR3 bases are TGCGCCAGCAGCCACGGACAGGGCGAGCAGTACTTC.

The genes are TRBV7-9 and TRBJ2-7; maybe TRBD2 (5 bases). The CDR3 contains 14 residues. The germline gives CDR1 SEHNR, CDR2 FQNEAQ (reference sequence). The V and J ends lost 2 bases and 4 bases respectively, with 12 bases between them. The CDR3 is CASSLQETGYEQYF. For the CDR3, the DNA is TGTGCCAGCAGCTTACAGGAAACGGGATACGAGCAGTACTTC. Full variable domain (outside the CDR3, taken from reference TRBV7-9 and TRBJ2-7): DTGVSQNPRHKITKRGQNVTFRCDPISEHNRLYWYRQTLGQGPEFLTYFQNEAQLEKSRLLSDRFSAERPKGSFSTLEIQRTEQGDSAMYLCASSLQETGYEQYFGPGTRLTVT.

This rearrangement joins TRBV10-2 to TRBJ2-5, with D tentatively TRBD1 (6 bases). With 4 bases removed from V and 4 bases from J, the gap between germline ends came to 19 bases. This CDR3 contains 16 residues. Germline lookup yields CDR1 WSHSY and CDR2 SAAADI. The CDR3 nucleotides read TGCGCCAGCAGTGGCCCGGGGACAAAAGGAGGAGAGACCCAGTACTTC. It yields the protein CASSGPGTKGGETQYF.

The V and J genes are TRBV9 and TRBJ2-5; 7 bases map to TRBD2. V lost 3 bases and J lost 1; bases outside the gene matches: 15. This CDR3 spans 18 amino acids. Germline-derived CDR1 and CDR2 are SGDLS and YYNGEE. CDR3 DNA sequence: TGTGCCAGCAGCGGAGGGGACCTACTAGCGACAACCCAAGAGACCCAGTACTTC. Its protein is CASSGGDLLATTQETQYF. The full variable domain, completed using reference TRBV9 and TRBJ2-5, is DSGVTQTPKHLITATGQRVTLRCSPRSGDLSVYWYQQSLDQGLQFLIQYYNGEERAKGNILERFSAQQFPDLHSELNLSSLELGDSALYFCASSGGDLLATTQETQYFGPGTRLLVL.

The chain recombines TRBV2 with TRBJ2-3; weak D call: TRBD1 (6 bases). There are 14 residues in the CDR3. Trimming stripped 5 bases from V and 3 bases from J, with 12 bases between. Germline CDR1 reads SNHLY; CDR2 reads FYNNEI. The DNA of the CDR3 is TGTGCCAGCAGTAGGGGGATGGGGACAGATACGCAGTATTTT. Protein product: CASSRGMGTDTQYF. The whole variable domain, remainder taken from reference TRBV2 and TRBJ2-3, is EPEVTQTPSHQVTQMGQEVILRCVPISNHLYFYWYRQILGQKVEFLVSFYNNEISEKSEIFDDQFSVERPDGSNFTLKIRSTKLEDSAMYFCASSRGMGTDTQYFGPGTRLTVL.

CDR3 sequence reads: CASSTEFSGTEAFF. CDR3 coding DNA: TGTGCCAGCAGTACCGAGTTTTCGGGAACTGAAGCTTTCTTT. The chain uses TRBV27 and TRBJ1-1, with D hard to call. Trimming stripped 5 bases from V and 5 bases from J, with 15 bases between. CDR3 length: 14 amino acids. Germline CDR1 MNHEY, CDR2 SMNVEV (reference sequence).

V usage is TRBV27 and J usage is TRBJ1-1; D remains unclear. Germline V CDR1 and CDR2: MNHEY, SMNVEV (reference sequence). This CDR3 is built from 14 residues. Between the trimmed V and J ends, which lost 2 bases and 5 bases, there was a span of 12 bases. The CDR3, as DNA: TGTGCCAGCAGTTTAAACGGCCGATGGACTGAAGCTTTCTTT. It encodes CASSLNGRWTEAFF.

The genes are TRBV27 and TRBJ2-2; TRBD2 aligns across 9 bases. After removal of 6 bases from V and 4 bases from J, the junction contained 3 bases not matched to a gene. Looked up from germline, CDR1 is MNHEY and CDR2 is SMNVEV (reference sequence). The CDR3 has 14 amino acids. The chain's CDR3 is CASRVLAGTGELFF. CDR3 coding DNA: TGTGCCAGCAGGGTACTAGCGGGCACCGGGGAGCTGTTTTTT.

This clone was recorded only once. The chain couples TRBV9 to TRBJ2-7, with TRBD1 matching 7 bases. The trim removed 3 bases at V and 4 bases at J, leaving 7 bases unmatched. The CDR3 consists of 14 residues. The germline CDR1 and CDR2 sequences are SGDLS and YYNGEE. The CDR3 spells CASSAGTALYEQYF. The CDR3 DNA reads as TGTGCCAGCAGCGCCGGGACAGCGCTTTACGAGCAGTACTTC.

The CDR3: CASSWGQKYGYTF. The CDR3 DNA sequence: TGTGCCAGCAGTTGGGGACAGAAGTATGGCTACACCTTC. The chain employs TRBV25-1 and TRBJ1-2, with 7 bases lining up with TRBD1. V shed 5 bases and J 5 bases; nucleotides not matched to a gene: 5. This CDR3 contains 13 residues. From germline, CDR1 is MGHDK and CDR2 SYGVNS.

In DNA form, the CDR3 reads TGCGCCAGCAGCCCAAACCCGTGGGATGTGGTCACTGAAGCTTTCTTT. Its translation: CASSPNPWDVVTEAFF. The chain is built from TRBV4-1 and TRBJ1-1; D is uncertain. Germline V gives CDR1 MGHRA, CDR2 YSYEKL. This CDR3 comprises 16 residues. V shed 4 bases and J shed 4 bases, with 19 bases lying between them.

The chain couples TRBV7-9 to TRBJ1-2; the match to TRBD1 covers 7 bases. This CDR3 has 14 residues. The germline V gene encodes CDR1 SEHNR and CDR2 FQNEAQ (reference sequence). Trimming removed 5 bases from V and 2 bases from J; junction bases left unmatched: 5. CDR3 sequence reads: CASSITGQNYGYTF. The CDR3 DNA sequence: TGTGCCAGCAGCATTACGGGACAGAACTATGGCTACACCTTC.

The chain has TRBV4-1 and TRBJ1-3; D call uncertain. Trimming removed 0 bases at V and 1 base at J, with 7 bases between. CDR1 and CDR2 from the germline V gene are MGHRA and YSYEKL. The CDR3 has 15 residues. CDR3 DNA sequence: TGCGCCAGCAGCCAAGATATACAGTCTGGAAACACCATATATTTT. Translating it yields CASSQDIQSGNTIYF.

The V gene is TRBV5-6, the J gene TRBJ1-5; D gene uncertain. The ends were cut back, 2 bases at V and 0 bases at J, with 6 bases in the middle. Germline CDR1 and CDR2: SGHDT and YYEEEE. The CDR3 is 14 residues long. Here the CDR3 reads CASSFGDSNQPQHF. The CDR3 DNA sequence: TGTGCCAGCAGCTTTGGTGATAGCAATCAGCCCCAGCATTTT.

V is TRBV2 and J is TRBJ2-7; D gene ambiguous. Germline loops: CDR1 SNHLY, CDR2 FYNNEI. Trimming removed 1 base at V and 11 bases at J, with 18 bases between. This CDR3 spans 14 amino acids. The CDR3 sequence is CASSEGEGPLGEYF. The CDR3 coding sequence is TGTGCCAGCAGTGAAGGTGAAGGACCTCTGGGCGAGTACTTC.

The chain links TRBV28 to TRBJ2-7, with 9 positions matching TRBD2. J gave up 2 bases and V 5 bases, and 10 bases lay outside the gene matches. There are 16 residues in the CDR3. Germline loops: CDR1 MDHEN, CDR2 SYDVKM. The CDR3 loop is CASSPPPREGAYEQYF. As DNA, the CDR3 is TGTGCCAGCAGTCCCCCCCCGCGGGAGGGTGCCTACGAGCAGTACTTC.

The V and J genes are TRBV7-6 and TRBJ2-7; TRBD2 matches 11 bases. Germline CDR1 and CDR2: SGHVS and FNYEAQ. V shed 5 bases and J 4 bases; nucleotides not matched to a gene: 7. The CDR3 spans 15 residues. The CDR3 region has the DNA TGTGCCAGCAGCCGAGAACTAGCGGGAGAATACGAGCAGTACTTC. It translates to CASSRELAGEYEQYF.

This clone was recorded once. The CDR3 region has the DNA TGTGCCAGCAGTTTTAGACTAGCGGGAGAGGAGCAGTACTTC. This codes for CASSFRLAGEEQYF. The genes are TRBV28 and TRBJ2-7, with 12 nucleotides matching TRBD2. V lost 3 bases, J lost 7 bases, and 4 bases stayed unmatched. CDR3 length equals 14 residues. Germline values: CDR1 MDHEN, CDR2 SYDVKM.